These 11 T cell receptor beta chains share one sample of origin, sequenced in a study of response to subunit inactivated influenza vaccine. One entry per CDR3 protein results from TCRdb running MiXCR on the RT-PCR reads. The table shows 500,000 to 600,000 distinct CDR3 sequences, with 16% occurring only once. The sequencing here drew on CD4+ T cells sorted from PBMCs, taken roughly 24 months after vaccination. The receptors here all came from a man aged 50-75 years who received an inactivated influenza vaccine.

The chain carries TRBV6-1 and TRBJ1-2; the match to TRBD1 covers 9 bases. This CDR3 has 14 amino acids. Germline assignment: CDR1 MNHNS and CDR2 SASEGT. Trimming took 5 bases from V and 7 from J; bases not matched to a gene: 8. DNA of the CDR3: TGTGCCAGCAGTCCGGGGGACAGGGATGCTGGCTACACCTTC. Translating it yields CASSPGDRDAGYTF.

The chain couples TRBV6-5 to TRBJ2-7; 8 bases agree with TRBD2. Germline-derived CDR1 and CDR2 are MNHEY and SVGAGI. J gave up 0 bases and V 0 bases, and 4 bases lay outside the gene matches. The CDR3 has 16 amino acids. The CDR3 DNA follows: TGTGCCAGCAGTTACTCATCTAGCGGGTTCTCCTACGAGCAGTACTTC. Encoded protein: CASSYSSSGFSYEQYF.

This clonotype was picked up a small number of times. The genes are TRBV11-2 and TRBJ1-4; D is possibly TRBD1 (6 bases). Between the trimmed V and J ends, which lost 1 base and 8 bases, there was a span of 11 bases. The CDR3 contains 14 residues. The germline gives CDR1 SGHAT, CDR2 FQNNGV. The CDR3 protein is CASSLVGQVEKLFF. The CDR3 DNA reads TGTGCCAGCAGCTTAGTGGGACAAGTAGAAAAACTGTTTTTT.

This clonotype showed up just a few times. The chain carries TRBV10-3 and TRBJ2-2, with D uncertain. Germline values: CDR1 ENHRY, CDR2 SYGVKD. V was pared by 5 bases and J by 4 bases, with 5 bases between. This CDR3 comprises 12 residues. In nucleotides, the CDR3 is TGTGCCATCAGTACCTCCACCGGGGAGCTGTTTTTT. It specifies CAISTSTGELFF.

The V gene is TRBV29-1, the J gene TRBJ2-7, with 7 bases aligning to TRBD1. The length of the CDR3 is 16 residues. The V gene's germline CDR1 is SQVTM and CDR2 ANQGSEA. Trimming removed 1 base from V and 3 bases from J; junction bases left unmatched: 12. For the CDR3, the DNA is TGCAGCGTTGAAGGGTTTCCGGGACAGTTAGTCTACGAGCAGTACTTC. This codes for CSVEGFPGQLVYEQYF.

The chain employs TRBV27 and TRBJ2-2; 7 bases are shared with TRBD1. CDR1 and CDR2 (germline): MNHEY, SMNVEV (reference sequence). The junction had 10 bases not matched to a gene; V was cut back by 7 bases and J by 5 bases. The CDR3 sequence is 15 residues long. CDR3 nucleotide sequence: TGTGCCAGCACATTCGACAGGGAACAGACCGGGGAGCTGTTTTTT. Its translation is CASTFDREQTGELFF.

This clonotype was seen a handful of times. The chain has TRBV4-3 and TRBJ1-6; TRBD1 matches at 9 bases. The germline V gene has CDR1 LGHNA and CDR2 YSLEER. Trimming at V came to 4 bases and at J to 9 bases, leaving 7 bases not matched to a gene. CDR3 length: 15 residues. The CDR3 loop reads CASSLHRDRVSPLHF. CDR3 DNA: TGCGCCAGCAGCCTTCACCGGGACAGGGTTTCACCCCTCCACTTT.

This clonotype was counted many times. The V and J genes are TRBV4-2 and TRBJ2-5; 9 bases map to TRBD1. The CDR3 spans 14 residues. CDR1 is LGHNA and CDR2 is YNFKEQ in the germline V gene. J was trimmed by 3 bases and V by 3 bases; bases with no gene match: 2. As DNA, the CDR3 is TGTGCCAGCAGCCAGGGGACAGGGAAAGAGACCCAGTACTTC. The encoded protein is CASSQGTGKETQYF.

The chain combines TRBV28 with TRBJ2-1; 7 bases line up with TRBD2. This CDR3 is built from 15 residues. The V and J ends lost 7 bases and 0 bases, in that order; junction bases with no gene match: 6. CDR1 is MDHEN and CDR2 is SYDVKM in the germline V gene. In DNA, the CDR3 is TGTGCCAGCACCCTGGGCGGGAGCTCCTACAATGAGCAGTTCTTC. Translating gives CASTLGGSSYNEQFF.

This sequence joins TRBV20-1 and TRBJ1-6; 7 nucleotides line up with TRBD1. The CDR3 consists of 14 residues. V lost 1 base and J lost 5; bases outside the gene matches: 2. Germline values: CDR1 DFQATT, CDR2 SNEGSKA (reference sequence). The CDR3 DNA sequence: TGCAGTGCTAGAGCCGGGACAGATAATTCACCCCTCCACTTT. It codes for CSARAGTDNSPLHF.

This clonotype was detected only a few times. V and J are TRBV5-5 and TRBJ1-5; D unresolved. CDR1 is SGHKS, CDR2 YYEKEE, per germline (reference sequence). V shed 0 bases and J shed 8 bases, with 18 bases lying between them. The CDR3 sequence is 16 residues long. The CDR3 DNA follows: TGTGCCAGCAGCTTGGATTGGCGGCAGAAAATCAAGCCCCAGCATTTT. This translates into CASSLDWRQKIKPQHF.